These T cell receptor beta chains were read from a single sample in a study of Ad26.COV2.S vaccination and SARS-CoV-2 variants. Some clones are missing from TCRdb's copy, which holds only in-frame ones; the method was immunoSEQ multiplex PCR. The table shows about 280,000 clones, with about 87% occurring only once. Sample: peripheral blood, taken in a trial of Ad26.COV2.S vaccine versus placebo. Every receptor here comes from a person between 18 and 60 years old who received the Ad26.COV2.S COVID-19 vaccine or a placebo. Both conserved end residues are part of each CDR3. D genes are given only for firm matches. Where a row states a size, it is once, few, many or the class of an expanded clone; other rows omit it.

TRBJ2-3 | TRBV29-1 | NA | NA | TGCAGCGTTGAAGATCGGGCCCCGCAGTATTTT | CSVEDRAPQYF
TRBJ2-1 | TRBV6-4 | TRBD1 | NA | TGTGCCAGCAGAGTGGACAGGACCTACAATGAGCAGTTCTTC | CASRVDRTYNEQFF
TRBJ2-1 | TRBV11-2 | NA | NA | TGTGCCAGCAGCCTCCGGGTGACAAACTACAATGAGCAGTTCTTC | CASSLRVTNYNEQFF
TRBJ2-7 | TRBV6-1 | TRBD2 | NA | TGTGCCAGCAGTGACCCCCTAAGGGGGCACACTAGCGGGAACACCTACGAGCAGTACTTC | CASSDPLRGHTSGNTYEQYF
TRBJ1-1 | TRBV7-2 | NA | once | TGTGCCAGCAGCTTGGGACAGAACACTGAAGCTTTCTTT | CASSLGQNTEAFF
TRBJ2-1 | TRBV7-9 | NA | NA | TGTGCCAGCAGCTTGGGTGATGAGCAGTTCTTC | CASSLGDEQFF
TRBJ2-1 | TRBV19 | NA | few | TGTGCCAGTAGGGGGGGGGCCTCCTACAATGAGCAGTTCTTC | CASRGGASYNEQFF
TRBJ2-1 | TRBV29-1 | NA | NA | TGCAGCATCGCGTACGGGGCCCCCTACTACAATGAGCAGTTCTTC | CSIAYGAPYYNEQFF
TRBJ1-2 | TRBV6-5 | NA | NA | TGTGCCAGCGATCGTGGTTATAACTATGGCTACACCTTC | CASDRGYNYGYTF
TRBJ1-1 | TRBV7-9 | TRBD1 | NA | TGTGCCAGCAGCTTACCCCTAGGACAGGGAACGTCTGAAGCTTTCTTT | CASSLPLGQGTSEAFF
TRBJ2-4 | TRBV9 | NA | NA | TGTGCCAGCAGCGGGGCGTTTGGCATTCAGTACTTC | CASSGAFGIQYF
TRBJ2-5 | TRBV6-5 | NA | NA | TGTGCCAGCAGGTCACAGGGTTCAGGGGAGACCCAGTACTTC | CASRSQGSGETQYF
TRBJ2-3 | TRBV6-5 | NA | NA | NA | CASSSSGQGAGDTQYF
TRBJ1-1 | TRBV5-1 | NA | once | TGCGCCAGCAGCTTGGAGTCCTCCATGAACACTGAAGCTTTCTTT | CASSLESSMNTEAFF
TRBJ2-1 | TRBV7-3 | NA | NA | TGTGCCAGCAGTTTAAGTATGGGCTCCTACAATGAGCAGTTCTTC | CASSLSMGSYNEQFF
TRBJ1-1 | TRBV6-6 | NA | NA | TGTGCCAGCAGTTACGGGGCCCCCTCTGAAGCTTTCTTT | CASSYGAPSEAFF
TRBJ1-6 | TRBV5-1 | TRBD1 | NA | TGCGCCAGCAGCTTAATATCCGGGACAGCTGATTCACCCCTCCACTTT | CASSLISGTADSPLHF
TRBJ2-7 | TRBV5-4 | NA | NA | TGTGCCAGCAGTATGGGACGGGCAGCCGACGAGCAGTACTTC | CASSMGRAADEQYF
TRBJ1-4 | TRBV6-5 | NA | NA | TGTGCCAGCAGGACGGGACAAAAGGAAAAACTGTTTTTT | CASRTGQKEKLFF
TRBJ1-1 | TRBV6-5 | NA | NA | TGTGCCAGCAGTTACTCGACCCCTCAACTCCAGGGAGCTTTCTTT | CASSYSTPQLQGAFF
TRBJ1-5 | TRBV5-1 | NA | many | TGCGCCAGCAGCTTGGGGGACTTTAATCAGCCCCAGCATTTT | CASSLGDFNQPQHF
TRBJ1-2 | TRBV5-1 | TRBD1 | few | TGCGCCATCGCGAGGACAGGGCGGTCGGGTCATGGCTACACCTTC | CAIARTGRSGHGYTF
TRBJ1-1 | TRBV18 | TRBD1 | once | TGTGCCAGCTCACCAGTACCCAGGGGGCGAGTAGACACTGAAGCTTTCTTT | CASSPVPRGRVDTEAFF
TRBJ2-3 | TRBV27 | NA | NA | TGTGCCAGCAGGCCCAGCACAGCCAGCACAGATACGCAGTATTTT | CASRPSTASTDTQYF
TRBJ1-4 | TRBV6-5 | NA | NA | TGTGCCAGCAGACAGGGAAATTTTAATGAAAAACTGTTTTTT | CASRQGNFNEKLFF
TRBJ2-5 | TRBV20-1 | TRBD1 | NA | TGCAGTGCTAGTGAGGGGGCTCGCCAAGAGACCCAGTACTTC | CSASEGARQETQYF
TRBJ1-2 | TRBV30 | TRBD1 | NA | TGTGCCGGGCAGACAGGGGTTCGGTATGGCTACACCTTC | CAGQTGVRYGYTF
TRBJ2-5 | TRBV5-1 | NA | NA | TGCGCCAGCAGCCTCCTAACAGCGTGGGAGACCCAGTACTTC | CASSLLTAWETQYF
TRBJ1-1 | TRBV18 | NA | NA | TGTGCCAGCTCACCACCTTCGACTCCGAACACTGAAGCTTTCTTT | CASSPPSTPNTEAFF
TRBJ2-7 | TRBV6-6 | TRBD1 | NA | TGTGCCAGCACTTCTTCCGGACAGGGGATCCACGAGCAGTACTTC | CASTSSGQGIHEQYF
TRBJ2-1 | TRBV27 | NA | few | TGTGCCAGCAGTTTACGGGGGATGATCGGGAATGAGCAGTTCTTC | CASSLRGMIGNEQFF
TRBJ1-3 | TRBV2 | NA | NA | TGCGTCTCTGGAAACACCATATATTTT | CVSGNTIYF
TRBJ2-7 | TRBV7-2 | NA | NA | TGTGCCAGCAGCTTAGACAGCGCCGAGCAGTACTTC | CASSLDSAEQYF
TRBJ2-6 | TRBV11-3 | NA | NA | TGTGCCAGCAGCCGACAGCCGAGCTCTGGGGCCAACGTCCTGACTTTC | CASSRQPSSGANVLTF
TRBJ2-5 | TRBV5-4 | TRBD1 | once | TGTGCCAGCAGCCCTGAAGTACAGGGGCCCCCACGCCAGTACTTC | CASSPEVQGPPRQYF